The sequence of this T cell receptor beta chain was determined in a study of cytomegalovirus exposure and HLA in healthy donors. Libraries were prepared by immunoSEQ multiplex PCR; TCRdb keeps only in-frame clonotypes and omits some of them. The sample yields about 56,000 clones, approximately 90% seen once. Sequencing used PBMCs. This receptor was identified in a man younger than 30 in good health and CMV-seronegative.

CDR3 loop: CASSPGTSGVRDEQFF. CDR3 DNA: TGTGCCAGCAGTCCCGGGACTAGCGGGGTAAGGGATGAGCAGTTCTTC. V is TRBV6-6 and J is TRBJ2-1, with 13 bases matching TRBD2. Germline lookup yields CDR1 MNHNY and CDR2 SVGAGI (reference sequence). This CDR3 is built from 16 residues. After removal of 5 bases from V and 8 bases from J, the junction contained 9 bases not matched to a gene.